This note documents a single TCR beta chain sequence. Per the original data handling: It was from reference gene primer amplification that nucleated cell counts were estimated. The table came from immunoSEQ multiplex PCR; TCRdb's copy has only in-frame clones and leaves some out. The DNA gave D and trimming, while V, J and clone size come from that table. The sample holds roughly 80,000 clones, 82% seen once. The sample originates from a study of blood T cell repertoires in COVID-19. As for the study in general: Specimens from acute and convalescent COVID-19 originated in the United States, Italy and Spain. Sample material is recorded as cDNA or gDNA derived from T cells, B-cell-depleted T cells, or PBMCs.

The TCR comes from a human donor in a cohort sampled during active COVID-19. Sequenced material: peripheral blood.

CDR3 nucleotide sequence: TGTGCCAGCTCACCAAACAGGGATGACACTGAAGCTTTCTTT. Amino acids: CASSPNRDDTEAFF. This sequence joins TRBV18 and TRBJ1-1, with D maybe TRBD1 (6 bases). The CDR3 loop spans 14 amino acids. Germline CDR1 reads KGHSH; CDR2 reads LQKENI. Trimming removed 2 bases from V and 3 bases from J, with 10 bases in between.